Following are 13 T cell receptor beta chains from one sample sequenced in a study of CD8+ T cells in alopecia areata. The authors extracted RNA and reverse transcribed it into cDNA as the sequencing template. Profiled with immunoSEQ multiplex PCR; TCRdb holds only in-frame clones, not every one. The sample consists of around 250,000 clones, 67% of them appearing once. Sequencing was performed on CD4+ T cells sorted from blood, taken at week 0. All receptors come from a human donor with alopecia areata.

The chain recombines TRBV9 with TRBJ2-2; TRBD2 might be the D (7 bases). The CDR3 runs to 18 residues. Trimming removed 0 bases from V and 5 bases from J, with 20 bases in between. Germline CDR1 reads SGDLS; CDR2 reads YYNGEE. The DNA of the CDR3 is TGTGCCAGCAGCGTAGCCCGGTTACAGGGAGGGGGTACCGGGGAGCTGTTTTTT. It yields the protein CASSVARLQGGGTGELFF.

This clone was seen a handful of times. The V gene is TRBV30, the J gene TRBJ1-2; D not resolved. The ends were cut back, 0 bases at V and 8 bases at J, with 13 bases in the middle. This CDR3 has 13 residues. Per the germline V gene, CDR1 is GTSNPN and CDR2 is SVGIG (reference sequence). The chain's CDR3 is CAWSVAASSGYTF. The CDR3 nucleotides read TGTGCCTGGAGTGTAGCGGCGTCTTCGGGCTACACCTTC.

The rearrangement joins TRBV29-1 to TRBJ1-2; no definite D call. CDR3 length: 12 amino acids. Germline CDR1 SQVTM, CDR2 ANQGSEA. V was cut by 7 bases and J by 0 bases, with 9 bases left in between. The DNA of the CDR3 is TGCAGCGCCGAAGAAGCTAACTATGGCTACACCTTC. It translates to CSAEEANYGYTF.

The chain recombines TRBV30 with TRBJ1-2; D is perhaps TRBD1 (5 bases). In germline, CDR1 is GTSNPN, CDR2 SVGIG (reference sequence). V shed 1 base and J shed 8 bases, with 14 bases lying between them. The CDR3 spans 13 residues. In DNA form, the CDR3 reads TGTGCCTGGAGTGGGGTCGGGTGGGACGGCTACACCTTC. It specifies CAWSGVGWDGYTF.

The rearrangement joins TRBV7-2 to TRBJ1-6; possible D gene TRBD1, 5 bases. CDR3 size: 13 residues. CDR1 is SGHTA and CDR2 is FQGNSA in the germline V gene. Deletions cut 5 bases from V and 8 bases from J, with 10 bases between. The CDR3 spells CASSPQDHSPLHF. The CDR3 nucleotides are TGTGCCAGCAGCCCACAGGACCATTCACCCCTCCACTTT.

This chain connects TRBV9 to TRBJ2-3; tentative D call: TRBD2 (6 bases). Germline V gene sequence: CDR1 SGDLS, CDR2 YYNGEE. Trimming left V 0 bases short and J 2 bases short, with 16 bases between. The length of the CDR3 is 17 residues. CDR3 DNA: TGTGCCAGCAGCGTAGTAGGCGGCGGGGCCTCCACAGATACGCAGTATTTT. Translating gives CASSVVGGGASTDTQYF. The full variable domain, its missing parts supplied by reference TRBV9 and TRBJ2-3, is DSGVTQTPKHLITATGQRVTLRCSPRSGDLSVYWYQQSLDQGLQFLIQYYNGEERAKGNILERFSAQQFPDLHSELNLSSLELGDSALYFCASSVVGGGASTDTQYFGPGTRLTVL.

The chain joins TRBV6-5 to TRBJ2-5; D may be TRBD2 (6 bases). The CDR3 loop spans 13 amino acids. V was clipped by 0 bases and J by 7 bases, with 9 bases between them. Germline CDR1 and CDR2: MNHEY and SVGAGI. The CDR3 region is CASSYSEGGTQYF. The CDR3 DNA is TGTGCCAGCAGTTACTCGGAGGGAGGGACCCAGTACTTC.

The chain uses TRBV2 and TRBJ2-1; 8 nucleotides match TRBD2. With V trimmed by 8 bases and J by 4 bases, 10 bases remained unmatched. CDR1 is SNHLY, CDR2 FYNNEI, per germline. The CDR3 contains 15 residues. CDR3 in amino acids: CASHFAGGRYNEQFF. For the CDR3, the DNA is TGTGCCAGCCATTTCGCGGGGGGTAGATACAATGAGCAGTTCTTC.

This rearrangement joins TRBV7-9 to TRBJ1-1; 8 bases are shared with TRBD1. Germline CDR1 and CDR2: SEHNR and FQNEAQ (reference sequence). With V trimmed by 5 bases and J by 1 base, 9 bases remained unmatched. The CDR3 has 16 residues. The CDR3 region has the DNA TGTGCCAGCAGCGAGCGACAGGGGATACCGAACACTGAAGCTTTCTTT. Its translation: CASSERQGIPNTEAFF.

The V call is TRBV30, the J call TRBJ2-7; the D gene is possibly TRBD1 (6 bases). The CDR3 runs 15 residues. CDR1 and CDR2 from the germline V gene are GTSNPN and SVGIG (reference sequence). V shed 3 bases and J shed 1 base, with 16 bases lying between them. The CDR3 spells CAWRRLGASSYEQYF. The DNA for the CDR3 is TGTGCCTGGAGGCGGTTGGGGGCGAGTTCCTACGAGCAGTACTTC. Full variable domain (missing parts from reference TRBV30 and TRBJ2-7): SQTIHQWPATLVQPVGSPLSLECTVEGTSNPNLYWYRQAAGRGLQLLFYSVGIGQISSEVPQNLSASRPQDRQFILSSKKLLLSDSGFYLCAWRRLGASSYEQYFGPGTRLTVT.

This clone was observed a few times. This chain connects TRBV29-1 to TRBJ2-2, with TRBD2 as a possible D gene (6 bases). Germline-derived CDR1 and CDR2 are SQVTM and ANQGSEA. Trimming removed 7 bases from V and 1 base from J, with 16 bases in between. This CDR3 contains 15 residues. The CDR3 DNA is TGCAGCGCATCCTCGCCCGGGGGGAACACCGGGGAGCTGTTTTTT. It yields the protein CSASSPGGNTGELFF.

This chain connects TRBV5-1 to TRBJ2-1, with D tentatively TRBD1 (6 bases). The CDR3 loop spans 15 amino acids. Trimming shortened V by 4 bases and J by 3 bases, and 14 bases separated the two germline ends. Looked up from germline, CDR1 is SGHRS and CDR2 is YFSETQ. CDR3 sequence reads: CASSVQGVGYNEQFF. The CDR3 DNA reads TGCGCCAGCAGCGTACAGGGAGTCGGCTACAATGAGCAGTTCTTC.

The chain links TRBV2 to TRBJ2-2, with no clear D. The V gene's germline CDR1 is SNHLY and CDR2 FYNNEI. The CDR3 totals 14 residues. The V gene lost 6 bases and the J gene lost 0 bases, with 8 bases spanning the gap. In DNA, the CDR3 is TGTGCCAGCAGAGTGCAGCCGAACACCGGGGAGCTGTTTTTT. It yields the protein CASRVQPNTGELFF.